This T cell receptor (beta chain) emerged from a study of T cells in Graves' hyperthyroidism and ophthalmopathy. Whole-study results and caveats: Ophthalmopathy, as predicted by the model, came a median roughly 6.3 months after the prediction.

The source material, RNA transcripts, was used to amplify TCR beta CDR3 regions. Using the HTBI primer set, a first-round RT-PCR was run on the TCR CDR3. Via MiXCR, TCRdb re-called the multiplex PCR reads, giving one row per CDR3 protein. The data hold about 640,000 distinct CDR3 sequences, with around 21% observed a single time. Germline CDR1 reads DFQATT; CDR2 reads SNEGSKA (reference sequence). Trimming left V 7 bases short and J 6 bases short, with 19 bases between. The CDR3 loop spans 13 amino acids. For this clonotype: The antigen remains undetermined.

The sequence derives from a man aged 30 to 45 with Graves' ophthalmopathy. The chain is built from TRBV20-1 and TRBJ2-7; D perhaps matches TRBD2 (6 bases). The sample taken for sequencing was blood. CDR3: CSVKEDYGAEQYF. The CDR3 nucleotides read TGCAGTGTCAAGGAGGACTACGGGGCCGAGCAGTACTTC.